This T cell receptor (beta chain) was found in a study of cytomegalovirus exposure and HLA in healthy donors. Whole-study context: Out of 170 million or so T cells, an earlier analysis found over 100 million unique TCR beta sequences in total. Assignment to the Caucasian-associated ancestry cluster applied to roughly 80% of the approximately 390 genotyped donors.

For this clone: Its antigen is not known.

Findings and caveats of the study: In vitro confirmation showed three CMV-associated chains to be CMV antigen specific.

Per germline, CDR1 LNHDA and CDR2 SQIVND (reference sequence). This CDR3 has 13 amino acids. Trimming took 1 base from V and 6 from J, leaving 9 bases between them. The PCR ran on 60 Vbeta and 13 Jbeta primers. In the study's own analysis: In a later analysis, 75 million to 95 million unique TCR beta chains included roughly 11 million shared by two or more donors. TCRdb's table, derived via immunoSEQ multiplex PCR, lists solely in-frame clones and lacks some. The V and J calls and the clone size are those of that table, but D and trimming were determined from the DNA. The top ten clones hold around 6% of a sample with about 190,000 clones, about 83% of them seen once.

The sequenced sample consisted of PBMCs. This sequence originates from a woman in her twenties or thirties in good health and CMV-seropositive. This chain links TRBV19 with TRBJ1-2, with no clear D. The CDR3 here is CASSIARPDGYTF. The DNA of the CDR3 is TGTGCCAGTAGTATAGCCAGGCCAGATGGCTACACCTTC. The complete variable domain, with remaining parts taken from reference TRBV19 and TRBJ1-2, reads DGGITQSPKYLFRKEGQNVTLSCEQNLNHDAMYWYRQDPGQGLRLIYYSQIVNDFQKGDIAEGYSVSREKKESFPLTVTSAQKNPTAFYLCASSIARPDGYTFGSGTRLTVV.